This T cell receptor beta chain stems from a study of cytomegalovirus exposure and HLA in healthy donors. As for this clone: Its matching antigen is unknown.

60 Vbeta and 13 Jbeta primers were used in PCR. TCRdb's copy holds only in-frame clones and misses some; the assay was immunoSEQ multiplex PCR. The sample gives about 90,000 clones, 65% of which show up once; roughly a fifth is in the top ten. The CDR3 runs 16 residues. Germline lookup yields CDR1 SGDLS and CDR2 YYNGEE. V was clipped by 3 bases and J by 1 base, with 16 bases between them. Every donor was a healthy person donating bone marrow. When sampled, the donors appeared nominally healthy, though they likely had unrecorded immune exposures. Study-wide results and caveats: Reportedly, a later analysis found an Asian-associated ancestry cluster had fewer N-insertions than the roughly 700-donor mean. In a later analysis, V- and J-gene trimming of beta chains associated with a DCLRE1C missense variant, replicated independently.

Material: PBMCs. The genes are TRBV9 and TRBJ1-1, with a possible D match to TRBD1 (6 bases). The source is a woman aged 45-59 years in good health and CMV-seropositive. CDR3 sequence (DNA): TGTGCCAGCAGCGGGACCCAGGGGTTGGGGAACACTGAAGCTTTCTTT. Protein product: CASSGTQGLGNTEAFF. The whole variable domain, remainder taken from reference TRBV9 and TRBJ1-1, is DSGVTQTPKHLITATGQRVTLRCSPRSGDLSVYWYQQSLDQGLQFLIQYYNGEERAKGNILERFSAQQFPDLHSELNLSSLELGDSALYFCASSGTQGLGNTEAFFGQGTRLTVV.